A selection of T cell receptor beta chains follows, all from one sample in a study of blood T cells in healthy people across ages. TCRdb re-called the 5' RACE reads through MiXCR, storing one row per CDR3 protein. This table has just under 900,000 distinct CDR3 sequences, more than 25% appearing once. The sample was blood. These receptors came from a woman over 75 in good health. Each CDR3 is given with its conserved first and last residue. The order of the fields is CDR3 protein, CDR3 DNA, J gene, clone size, D gene, V gene. A D gene is named only where the DNA matches it firmly. The listing skips clone size in some rows; elsewhere it reads once, few, many or a size class.

CDR3 protein: CASSRQGPGETQYF; CDR3 DNA: TGTGCCAGCAGCCGTCAGGGACCGGGTGAGACCCAGTACTTC; J gene: TRBJ2-5; clone size: many; D gene: NA; V gene: TRBV7-2
CDR3 protein: CATRSVAGYQETQYF; CDR3 DNA: TGTGCCACCCGATCCGTAGCGGGGTACCAAGAGACCCAGTACTTC; J gene: TRBJ2-5; clone size: many; D gene: TRBD2; V gene: TRBV15
CDR3 protein: CASRTSKGRSAGELFF; CDR3 DNA: TGTGCCAGCAGAACTTCGAAAGGAAGATCGGCCGGGGAGCTGTTTTTT; J gene: TRBJ2-2; clone size: few; D gene: NA; V gene: TRBV12-3/TRBV12-4
CDR3 protein: CSARESDRTLNSPLHF; CDR3 DNA: TGCAGTGCTAGAGAATCGGACAGGACCCTCAATTCACCCCTCCACTTT; J gene: TRBJ1-6; clone size: few; D gene: TRBD1; V gene: TRBV20-1
CDR3 protein: CASSQFPGTGANVLTF; CDR3 DNA: TGTGCCAGCAGCCAATTCCCCGGGACTGGGGCCAACGTCCTGACTTTC; J gene: TRBJ2-6; clone size: many; D gene: NA; V gene: TRBV14
CDR3 protein: CASSLGLAGGETQYF; CDR3 DNA: TGTGCCAGCAGCTTAGGTCTAGCGGGGGGAGAGACCCAGTACTTC; J gene: TRBJ2-5; clone size: many; D gene: TRBD2; V gene: TRBV7-2
CDR3 protein: CASSPGVLNEQFF; CDR3 DNA: TGTGCCAGCAGCCCGGGAGTTCTCAATGAGCAGTTCTTC; J gene: TRBJ2-1; clone size: NA; D gene: NA; V gene: TRBV3-1
CDR3 protein: CASSYWTDNSPLHF; CDR3 DNA: TGTGCCAGCAGTTACTGGACAGATAATTCACCCCTCCACTTT; J gene: TRBJ1-6; clone size: many; D gene: NA; V gene: TRBV6-6
CDR3 protein: CASSFPGTGVTDTQYF; CDR3 DNA: TGCGCCAGCAGCTTCCCCGGGACAGGGGTCACAGATACGCAGTATTTT; J gene: TRBJ2-3; clone size: NA; D gene: TRBD1; V gene: TRBV5-1
CDR3 protein: CASSLGSGWNTEAFF; CDR3 DNA: TGCGCCAGCAGCTTGGGGTCAGGATGGAACACTGAAGCTTTCTTT; J gene: TRBJ1-1; clone size: NA; D gene: NA; V gene: TRBV5-1
CDR3 protein: CASTRGSKGTQYF; CDR3 DNA: TGTGCCAGTACCCGGGGCAGTAAAGGGACCCAGTACTTC; J gene: TRBJ2-5; clone size: NA; D gene: NA; V gene: TRBV28
CDR3 protein: CASSKYRGDQPQHF; CDR3 DNA: TGTGCCAGCAGTAAATACAGGGGCGATCAGCCCCAGCATTTT; J gene: TRBJ1-5; clone size: NA; D gene: TRBD1; V gene: TRBV6-5
CDR3 protein: CASPRGRADTGELFF; CDR3 DNA: TGTGCCAGCCCTAGGGGCAGGGCGGACACCGGGGAGCTGTTTTTT; J gene: TRBJ2-2; clone size: few; D gene: NA; V gene: TRBV6-5
CDR3 protein: CASSDINEQFF; CDR3 DNA: TGCGCCAGCAGCGACATTAATGAGCAGTTCTTC; J gene: TRBJ2-1; clone size: many; D gene: NA; V gene: TRBV4-2
CDR3 protein: CSAGSLARGGREQFF; CDR3 DNA: TGCAGTGCTGGATCACTAGCGAGGGGGGGACGAGAGCAGTTCTTC; J gene: TRBJ2-1; clone size: NA; D gene: NA; V gene: TRBV20-1
CDR3 protein: CASSKTANYGYTF; CDR3 DNA: TGTGCCAGCAGCAAAACGGCGAACTATGGCTACACCTTC; J gene: TRBJ1-2; clone size: many; D gene: NA; V gene: TRBV6-5
CDR3 protein: CASREGQGSPRNRQETQYF; CDR3 DNA: TGTGCCAGCAGAGAGGGACAGGGCTCTCCCCGAAATCGACAAGAGACCCAGTACTTC; J gene: TRBJ2-5; clone size: many; D gene: TRBD1; V gene: TRBV6-2/TRBV6-3
CDR3 protein: CASSLAVPPTSTDTQYF; CDR3 DNA: TGTGCCAGCAGCTTAGCGGTCCCCCCTACTAGCACAGATACGCAGTATTTT; J gene: TRBJ2-3; clone size: many; D gene: NA; V gene: TRBV7-8
CDR3 protein: CASRGWIVNSNQPQHF; CDR3 DNA: TGTGCCAGCAGGGGGTGGATCGTTAATAGCAATCAGCCCCAGCATTTT; J gene: TRBJ1-5; clone size: few; D gene: NA; V gene: TRBV2
CDR3 protein: CASSVNQRQGHGYTF; CDR3 DNA: TGCGCCAGCAGCGTAAACCAACGACAGGGCCATGGCTACACCTTC; J gene: TRBJ1-2; clone size: NA; D gene: TRBD1; V gene: TRBV4-1